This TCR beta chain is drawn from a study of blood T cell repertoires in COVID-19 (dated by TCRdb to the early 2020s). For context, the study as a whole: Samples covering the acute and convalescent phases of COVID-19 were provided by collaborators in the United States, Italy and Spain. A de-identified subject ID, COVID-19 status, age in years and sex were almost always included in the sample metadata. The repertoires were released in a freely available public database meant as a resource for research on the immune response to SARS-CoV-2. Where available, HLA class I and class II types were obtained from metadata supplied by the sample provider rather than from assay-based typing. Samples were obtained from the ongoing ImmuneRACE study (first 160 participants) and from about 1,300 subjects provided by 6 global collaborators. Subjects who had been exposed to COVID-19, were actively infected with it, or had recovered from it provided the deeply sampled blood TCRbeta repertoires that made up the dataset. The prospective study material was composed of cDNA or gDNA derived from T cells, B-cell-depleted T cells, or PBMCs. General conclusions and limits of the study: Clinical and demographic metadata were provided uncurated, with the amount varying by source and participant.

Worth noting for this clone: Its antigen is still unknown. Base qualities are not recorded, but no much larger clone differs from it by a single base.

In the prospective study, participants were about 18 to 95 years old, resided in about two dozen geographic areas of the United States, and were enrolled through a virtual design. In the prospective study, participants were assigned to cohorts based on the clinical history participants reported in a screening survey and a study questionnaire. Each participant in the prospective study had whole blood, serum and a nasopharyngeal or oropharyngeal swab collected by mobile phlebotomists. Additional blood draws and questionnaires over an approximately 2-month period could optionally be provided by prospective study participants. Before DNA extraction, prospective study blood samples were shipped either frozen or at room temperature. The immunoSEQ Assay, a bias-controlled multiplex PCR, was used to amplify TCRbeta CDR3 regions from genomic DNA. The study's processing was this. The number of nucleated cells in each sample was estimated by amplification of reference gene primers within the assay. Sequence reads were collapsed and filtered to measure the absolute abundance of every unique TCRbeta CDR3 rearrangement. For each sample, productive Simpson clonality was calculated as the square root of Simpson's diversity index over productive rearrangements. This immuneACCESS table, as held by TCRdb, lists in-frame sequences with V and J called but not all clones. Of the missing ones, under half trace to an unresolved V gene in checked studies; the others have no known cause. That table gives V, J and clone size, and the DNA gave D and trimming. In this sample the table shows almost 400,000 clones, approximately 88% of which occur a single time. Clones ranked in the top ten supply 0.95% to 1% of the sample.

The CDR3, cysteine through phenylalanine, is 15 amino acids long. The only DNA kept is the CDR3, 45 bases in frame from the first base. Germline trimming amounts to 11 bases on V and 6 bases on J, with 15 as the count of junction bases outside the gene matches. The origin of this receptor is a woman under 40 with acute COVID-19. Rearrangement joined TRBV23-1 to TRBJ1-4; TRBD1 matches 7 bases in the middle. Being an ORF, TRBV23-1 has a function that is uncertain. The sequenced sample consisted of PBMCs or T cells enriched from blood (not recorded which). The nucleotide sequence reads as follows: TGCGCCCCCTTCTCGACCGGGACAGATGATGAAAAACTGTTTTTT. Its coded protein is CAPFSTGTDDEKLFF.